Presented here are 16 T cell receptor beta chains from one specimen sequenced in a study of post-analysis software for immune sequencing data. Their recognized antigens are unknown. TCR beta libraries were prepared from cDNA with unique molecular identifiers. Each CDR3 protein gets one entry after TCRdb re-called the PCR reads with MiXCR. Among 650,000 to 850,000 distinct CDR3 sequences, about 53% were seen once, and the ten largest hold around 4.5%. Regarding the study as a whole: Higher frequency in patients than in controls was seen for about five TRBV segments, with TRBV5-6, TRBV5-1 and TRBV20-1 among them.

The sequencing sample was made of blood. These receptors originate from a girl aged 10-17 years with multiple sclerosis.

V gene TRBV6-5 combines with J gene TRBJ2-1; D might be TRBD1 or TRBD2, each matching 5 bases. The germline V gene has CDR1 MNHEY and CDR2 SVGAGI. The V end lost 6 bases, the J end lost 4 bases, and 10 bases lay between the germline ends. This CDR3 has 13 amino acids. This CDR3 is CASRPGRYNEQFF. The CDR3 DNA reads TGTGCCAGCAGGCCAGGGAGATACAATGAGCAGTTCTTC.

This CDR3 reads CASSLVASGRIKNIQYF. In nucleotides, the CDR3 is TGCGCCAGCAGCTTGGTGGCTAGCGGGAGAATCAAAAACATTCAGTACTTC. This chain uses TRBV5-1 with TRBJ2-4; 10 bases align to TRBD2. The CDR3 contains 17 residues. Germline lookup yields CDR1 SGHRS and CDR2 YFSETQ. Trimming cost V 0 bases and J 3 bases; bases outside gene matches: 6.

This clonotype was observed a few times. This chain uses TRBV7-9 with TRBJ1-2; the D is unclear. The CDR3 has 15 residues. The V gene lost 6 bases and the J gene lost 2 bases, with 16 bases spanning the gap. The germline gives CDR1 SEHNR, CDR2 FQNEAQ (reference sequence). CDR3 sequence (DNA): TGTGCCAGCAGTCCCCGGCTCAGAGGCAACTATGGCTACACCTTC. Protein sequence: CASSPRLRGNYGYTF.

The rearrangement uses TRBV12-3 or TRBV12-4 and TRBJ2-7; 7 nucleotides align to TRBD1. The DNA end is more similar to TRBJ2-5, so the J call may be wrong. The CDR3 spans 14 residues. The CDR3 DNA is TGTGCCAGCAGTTCTTGGACAGGAAGTGAGACCCAGTACTTC. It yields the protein CASSSWTGSETQYF.

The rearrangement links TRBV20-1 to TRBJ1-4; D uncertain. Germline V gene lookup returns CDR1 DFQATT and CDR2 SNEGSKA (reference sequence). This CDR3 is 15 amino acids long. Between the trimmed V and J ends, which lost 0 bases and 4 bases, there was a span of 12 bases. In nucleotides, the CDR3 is TGCAGTGCTAGAGATCAAGGACGGGGTAATGAAAAACTGTTTTTT. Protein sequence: CSARDQGRGNEKLFF.

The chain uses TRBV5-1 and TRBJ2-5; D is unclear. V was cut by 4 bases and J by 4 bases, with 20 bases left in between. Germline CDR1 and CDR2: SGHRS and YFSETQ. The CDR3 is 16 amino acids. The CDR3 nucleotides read TGCGCCAGCAGCGATCCATCAACACCGATAGGAGAGACCCAGTACTTC. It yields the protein CASSDPSTPIGETQYF.

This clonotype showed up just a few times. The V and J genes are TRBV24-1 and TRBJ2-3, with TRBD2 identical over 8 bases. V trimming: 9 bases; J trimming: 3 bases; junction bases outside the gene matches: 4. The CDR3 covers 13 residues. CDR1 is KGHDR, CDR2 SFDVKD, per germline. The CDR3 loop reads CATGGGKTDTQYF. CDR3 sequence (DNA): TGTGCCACCGGCGGGGGGAAGACAGATACGCAGTATTTT.

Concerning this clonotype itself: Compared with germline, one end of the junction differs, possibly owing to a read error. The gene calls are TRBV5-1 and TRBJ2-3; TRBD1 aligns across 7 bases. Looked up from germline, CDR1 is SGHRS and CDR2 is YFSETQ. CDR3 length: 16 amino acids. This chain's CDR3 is CASSLGTVKSTDAQYF. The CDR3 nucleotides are TGCGCCAGCAGCCTAGGGACAGTAAAATCCACAGATGCGCAGTATTTT.

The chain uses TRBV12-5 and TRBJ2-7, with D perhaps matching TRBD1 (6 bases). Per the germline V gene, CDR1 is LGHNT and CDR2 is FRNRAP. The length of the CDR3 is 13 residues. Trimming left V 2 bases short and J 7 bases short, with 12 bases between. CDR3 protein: CASGLSQGREQYF. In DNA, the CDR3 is TGTGCTAGTGGTTTGTCTCAGGGGAGAGAGCAGTACTTC.

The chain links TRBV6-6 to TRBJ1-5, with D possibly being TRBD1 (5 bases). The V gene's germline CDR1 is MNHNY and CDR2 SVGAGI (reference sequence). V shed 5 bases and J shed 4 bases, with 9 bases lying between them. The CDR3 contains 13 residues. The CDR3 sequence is CASSPPGNQPQHF. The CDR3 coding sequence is TGTGCCAGCAGTCCTCCAGGGAATCAGCCCCAGCATTTT.

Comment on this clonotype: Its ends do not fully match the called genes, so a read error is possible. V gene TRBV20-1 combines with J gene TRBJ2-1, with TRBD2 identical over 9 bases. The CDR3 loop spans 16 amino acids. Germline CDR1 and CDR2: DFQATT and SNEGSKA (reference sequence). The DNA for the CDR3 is TGCAGTGCTAGAGATATGCGGGAGGGCCTATACAATGAGCGGTTCTTC. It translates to CSARDMREGLYNERFF.

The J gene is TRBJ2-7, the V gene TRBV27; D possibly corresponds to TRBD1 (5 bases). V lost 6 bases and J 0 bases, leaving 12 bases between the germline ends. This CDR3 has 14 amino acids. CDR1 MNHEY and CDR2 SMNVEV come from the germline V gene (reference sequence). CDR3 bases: TGTGCCAGCAGCCCATTGGACATCTCCTACGAGCAGTACTTC. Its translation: CASSPLDISYEQYF.

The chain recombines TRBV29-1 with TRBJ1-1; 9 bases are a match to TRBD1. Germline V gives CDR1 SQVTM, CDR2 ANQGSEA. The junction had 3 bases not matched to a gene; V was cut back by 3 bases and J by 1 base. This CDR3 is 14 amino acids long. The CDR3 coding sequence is TGCAGCGTTGAGACGACAGGGGGGAACACTGAAGCTTTCTTT. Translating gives CSVETTGGNTEAFF.

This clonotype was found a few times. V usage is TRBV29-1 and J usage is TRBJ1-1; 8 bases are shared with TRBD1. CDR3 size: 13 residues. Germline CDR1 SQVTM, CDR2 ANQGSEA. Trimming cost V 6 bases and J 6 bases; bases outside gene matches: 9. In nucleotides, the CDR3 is TGCAGCGTGGGGACAGGACATGGCGCTGAAGCTTTCTTT. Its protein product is CSVGTGHGAEAFF.

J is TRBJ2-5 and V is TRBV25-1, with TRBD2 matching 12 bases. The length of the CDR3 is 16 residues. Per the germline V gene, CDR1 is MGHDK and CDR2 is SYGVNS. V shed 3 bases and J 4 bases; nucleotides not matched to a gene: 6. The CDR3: CASSERTSGVRETQYF. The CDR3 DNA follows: TGTGCCAGCAGTGAGAGGACTAGCGGGGTGAGAGAGACCCAGTACTTC.

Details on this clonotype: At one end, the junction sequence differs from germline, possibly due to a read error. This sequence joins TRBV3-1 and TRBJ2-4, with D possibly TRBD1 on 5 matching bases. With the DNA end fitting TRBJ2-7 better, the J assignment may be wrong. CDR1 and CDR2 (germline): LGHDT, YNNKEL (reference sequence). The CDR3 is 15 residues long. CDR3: CASSHRQGSAHEQYF. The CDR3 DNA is TGCGCCAGCAGCCATCGGCAGGGATCAGCCCACGAGCAGTACTTC.